The rows below give T cell receptor beta chains drawn from one sample of a study of cytomegalovirus exposure and HLA in healthy donors. TCRdb keeps only in-frame clones here, not all; method: immunoSEQ multiplex PCR. The sample carries about 200,000 clones, more than 75% recorded once. Sequencing used PBMCs. The source is a woman between 40 and 55 years old in good health and CMV-seronegative. CDR3s include the opening cysteine and the closing phenylalanine or tryptophan. The D gene is left open where the match is weak. The size of a clone is reported for some rows only, either as once, few or many, or as a class for expanded clones.

clone_size: -; v_call: TRBV29-1; d_call: -; j_call: TRBJ2-7; cdr3_aa: CSVGASYEQYF; cdr3_nt: TGCAGCGTTGGGGCCTCTTACGAGCAGTACTTC
clone_size: -; v_call: TRBV6-5; d_call: TRBD2; j_call: TRBJ2-1; cdr3_aa: CASSLGTSGSNEQFF; cdr3_nt: TGTGCCAGCAGCCTCGGGACTAGCGGATCCAATGAGCAGTTCTTC
clone_size: -; v_call: TRBV28; d_call: -; j_call: TRBJ2-7; cdr3_aa: CASTPVGSSYEQYF; cdr3_nt: TGTGCCAGCACCCCGGTGGGGAGCTCCTACGAGCAGTACTTC
clone_size: once; v_call: TRBV2; d_call: TRBD2; j_call: TRBJ2-7; cdr3_aa: CASRILAGGPLLQYF; cdr3_nt: TGTGCCAGCAGGATACTAGCGGGAGGCCCCCTTCTTCAGTACTTC
clone_size: few; v_call: TRBV11-2; d_call: TRBD1; j_call: TRBJ1-1; cdr3_aa: CASSLRQGPGTEAFF; cdr3_nt: TGTGCCAGCAGCCTACGACAGGGGCCGGGCACTGAAGCTTTCTTT
clone_size: -; v_call: TRBV21-1; d_call: -; j_call: TRBJ2-2; cdr3_aa: CASSNNPAGAGELFF; cdr3_nt: TGTGCCAGCAGCAATAACCCGGCGGGGGCCGGGGAGCTGTTTTTT
clone_size: -; v_call: TRBV27; d_call: -; j_call: TRBJ2-7; cdr3_aa: CASSPGGWTYEQYF; cdr3_nt: TGTGCCAGCAGTCCGGGCGGGTGGACCTACGAGCAGTACTTC
clone_size: -; v_call: TRBV19; d_call: -; j_call: TRBJ1-5; cdr3_aa: CASSAGAQPQHF; cdr3_nt: TGTGCCAGTAGTGCGGGGGCTCAGCCCCAGCATTTT
clone_size: few; v_call: TRBV7-2; d_call: -; j_call: TRBJ2-2; cdr3_aa: CASSLSREGGELFF; cdr3_nt: TGTGCCAGCAGCTTATCGCGTGAGGGCGGGGAGCTGTTTTTT
clone_size: -; v_call: TRBV19; d_call: TRBD2; j_call: TRBJ2-4; cdr3_aa: CASTYGAASGWAKNIQYF; cdr3_nt: TGTGCCAGTACTTATGGGGCGGCTAGCGGGTGGGCCAAAAACATTCAGTACTTC
clone_size: -; v_call: TRBV7-9; d_call: TRBD1; j_call: TRBJ1-2; cdr3_aa: CASSTSGGHLGYTF; cdr3_nt: TGTGCCAGCAGCACCTCAGGGGGCCACCTCGGCTACACCTTC
clone_size: -; v_call: TRBV7-8; d_call: TRBD1; j_call: TRBJ1-5; cdr3_aa: CASSLGQGGGRPQHF; cdr3_nt: TGTGCCAGCAGCCTGGGACAGGGGGGAGGACGGCCCCAGCATTTT
clone_size: -; v_call: TRBV9; d_call: TRBD1; j_call: TRBJ2-3; cdr3_aa: CASSDGQGTDTQYF; cdr3_nt: TGTGCCAGCAGCGACGGACAGGGGACAGATACGCAGTATTTT
clone_size: few; v_call: TRBV2; d_call: -; j_call: TRBJ2-1; cdr3_aa: CASSTGRFNEQFF; cdr3_nt: TGTGCCAGCAGTACGGGGAGATTCAATGAGCAGTTCTTC
clone_size: -; v_call: TRBV9; d_call: TRBD2; j_call: TRBJ2-7; cdr3_aa: CASSAQRAGGPYEQYF; cdr3_nt: TGTGCCAGCAGCGCTCAAAGGGCGGGAGGGCCCTACGAGCAGTACTTC
clone_size: -; v_call: TRBV7-2; d_call: -; j_call: TRBJ1-4; cdr3_aa: CASSPGGVSGEKLFF; cdr3_nt: TGTGCCAGCAGCCCCGGGGGGGTTTCCGGTGAAAAACTGTTTTTT
clone_size: -; v_call: TRBV25-1; d_call: -; j_call: TRBJ1-2; cdr3_aa: CASSLQVDYGYTF; cdr3_nt: TGTGCCAGCAGTTTACAGGTCGACTATGGCTACACCTTC
clone_size: -; v_call: TRBV6-6; d_call: TRBD1; j_call: TRBJ1-4; cdr3_aa: CASSPGTGGEKLFF; cdr3_nt: TGTGCCAGCAGTCCCGGGACAGGGGGTGAAAAACTGTTTTTT
clone_size: few; v_call: TRBV11-2; d_call: -; j_call: TRBJ2-2; cdr3_aa: CASSILVGELFF; cdr3_nt: TGTGCCAGCAGTATTCTAGTTGGGGAGCTGTTTTTT
clone_size: -; v_call: TRBV27; d_call: TRBD1; j_call: TRBJ1-1; cdr3_aa: CASSFQGAGEAFF; cdr3_nt: TGTGCCAGCAGTTTCCAGGGGGCCGGAGAAGCTTTCTTT
clone_size: -; v_call: TRBV7-2; d_call: -; j_call: TRBJ2-7; cdr3_aa: CASSSMISVLQGDDQYF; cdr3_nt: TGTGCCAGCAGCTCGATGATCTCTGTCCTACAGGGCGACGATCAGTACTTC
clone_size: -; v_call: TRBV7-9; d_call: TRBD1; j_call: TRBJ1-5; cdr3_aa: CASSHWLDRESGQPQHF; cdr3_nt: TGTGCCAGCAGCCACTGGCTGGACAGGGAAAGTGGACAGCCCCAGCATTTT
clone_size: -; v_call: TRBV7-8; d_call: -; j_call: TRBJ2-3; cdr3_aa: CASSFGTPSTDTQYF; cdr3_nt: TGTGCCAGCAGCTTCGGGACTCCCAGCACAGATACGCAGTATTTT
clone_size: -; v_call: TRBV5-6; d_call: -; j_call: TRBJ2-1; cdr3_aa: CASSSRGEQFF; cdr3_nt: TGTGCCAGCAGCTCGAGAGGTGAGCAGTTCTTC
clone_size: -; v_call: TRBV11-1; d_call: -; j_call: TRBJ2-7; cdr3_aa: CASKARSAGSYEQYF; cdr3_nt: TGTGCCAGCAAGGCCCGTTCCGCGGGATCCTACGAGCAGTACTTC
clone_size: -; v_call: TRBV30; d_call: -; j_call: TRBJ2-5; cdr3_aa: CAWGQSGVTQYF; cdr3_nt: TGTGCCTGGGGACAGTCAGGGGTGACCCAGTACTTC
clone_size: -; v_call: TRBV27; d_call: TRBD2; j_call: TRBJ2-1; cdr3_aa: CASSLPNLAGGTNEQFF; cdr3_nt: TGTGCCAGCAGTTTACCAAACCTAGCGGGAGGCACCAATGAGCAGTTCTTC
clone_size: -; v_call: TRBV27; d_call: -; j_call: TRBJ1-4; cdr3_aa: CASSRTANGGANEKLFF; cdr3_nt: TGTGCCAGCAGTCGAACGGCAAACGGGGGAGCCAATGAAAAACTGTTTTTT
clone_size: -; v_call: TRBV7-8; d_call: TRBD2; j_call: TRBJ2-5; cdr3_aa: CASSLGLAGGGGTQYF; cdr3_nt: TGTGCCAGCAGCCTAGGACTAGCGGGAGGAGGGGGGACCCAGTACTTC
clone_size: -; v_call: TRBV6-6; d_call: -; j_call: TRBJ2-3; cdr3_aa: CASSPRRDTQYF; cdr3_nt: TGTGCCAGCAGCCCGCGTCGAGATACGCAGTATTTT
clone_size: -; v_call: TRBV28; d_call: -; j_call: TRBJ1-4; cdr3_aa: CASSSSLTERITTNEKLFF; cdr3_nt: TGTGCCAGCAGTTCCTCTCTGACAGAACGAATTACAACTAATGAAAAACTGTTTTTT
clone_size: few; v_call: TRBV9; d_call: TRBD1; j_call: TRBJ1-2; cdr3_aa: CASSLRTGGGYGYTF; cdr3_nt: TGTGCCAGCAGCCTACGGACAGGGGGCGGCTATGGCTACACCTTC
clone_size: -; v_call: TRBV28; d_call: -; j_call: TRBJ1-2; cdr3_aa: CASSRSGKGYTF; cdr3_nt: TGTGCCAGCAGCCGATCGGGTAAAGGCTACACCTTC
clone_size: -; v_call: TRBV2; d_call: -; j_call: TRBJ2-7; cdr3_aa: CASRERQDSEQYF; cdr3_nt: TGTGCCAGCAGAGAACGACAGGACTCCGAGCAGTACTTC
clone_size: -; v_call: TRBV2; d_call: -; j_call: TRBJ1-4; cdr3_aa: CASSDDKNEKLFF; cdr3_nt: TGTGCCAGCAGTGATGACAAGAATGAAAAACTGTTTTTT
clone_size: few; v_call: TRBV7-9; d_call: TRBD1; j_call: TRBJ1-1; cdr3_aa: CASSMRQGANTEAFF; cdr3_nt: TGTGCCAGCAGCATGAGACAGGGGGCGAACACTGAAGCTTTCTTT
clone_size: -; v_call: TRBV7-9; d_call: -; j_call: TRBJ2-7; cdr3_aa: CASSSETYEQYF; cdr3_nt: TGTGCCAGCAGTTCCGAGACCTACGAGCAGTACTTC
clone_size: -; v_call: TRBV10-1; d_call: TRBD1; j_call: TRBJ2-2; cdr3_aa: CASSDRTGNTGELFF; cdr3_nt: TGCGCCAGCAGTGATAGGACAGGGAACACCGGGGAGCTGTTTTTT
clone_size: -; v_call: TRBV5-1; d_call: TRBD2; j_call: TRBJ2-3; cdr3_aa: CASSLASGSQTDTQYF; cdr3_nt: TGCGCCAGCAGCTTAGCTAGCGGGAGTCAAACAGATACGCAGTATTTT
clone_size: -; v_call: TRBV5-4; d_call: -; j_call: TRBJ1-2; cdr3_aa: CASSLGLSGAYGYTF; cdr3_nt: TGTGCCAGCAGCTTGGGACTATCTGGTGCCTATGGCTACACCTTC
clone_size: -; v_call: TRBV6-1; d_call: -; j_call: TRBJ1-2; cdr3_aa: CASSDRGGGYTF; cdr3_nt: TGTGCCAGCAGTGACAGGGGCGGCGGCTACACCTTC
clone_size: -; v_call: TRBV2; d_call: -; j_call: TRBJ2-7; cdr3_aa: CASSEDRTSYEQYF; cdr3_nt: TGTGCCAGCAGTGAAGACAGGACCTCCTACGAGCAGTACTTC
clone_size: once; v_call: TRBV5-1; d_call: TRBD2; j_call: TRBJ2-7; cdr3_aa: CASRAGLAPSYEQYF; cdr3_nt: TGCGCCAGCAGGGCTGGACTAGCGCCTTCCTACGAGCAGTACTTC
clone_size: -; v_call: TRBV5-8; d_call: TRBD2; j_call: TRBJ2-7; cdr3_aa: CASSYGRLAGEGEQYF; cdr3_nt: TGTGCCAGCAGCTACGGGAGGCTAGCGGGAGAGGGCGAGCAGTACTTC
clone_size: -; v_call: TRBV30; d_call: -; j_call: TRBJ2-7; cdr3_aa: CAWSWRSGEQYF; cdr3_nt: TGTGCCTGGAGTTGGCGCAGCGGCGAGCAGTACTTC
clone_size: once; v_call: TRBV4-1; d_call: TRBD2; j_call: TRBJ2-3; cdr3_aa: CASSQLGGRESTDTQYF; cdr3_nt: TGCGCCAGCAGCCAACTCGGCGGGAGGGAGAGCACAGATACGCAGTATTTT
clone_size: -; v_call: TRBV6-6; d_call: TRBD2; j_call: TRBJ2-2; cdr3_aa: CASSATSGTSTGELFF; cdr3_nt: TGTGCCAGCAGTGCGACTAGCGGGACGAGCACCGGGGAGCTGTTTTTT